These 2 T cell receptor beta chains were all obtained from the same sample, sequenced in a study of cytomegalovirus exposure and HLA in healthy donors. Researchers ran the PCR with 60 Vbeta and 13 Jbeta primers. The repertoire was sequenced with immunoSEQ multiplex PCR; TCRdb's copy has only in-frame clones and lacks some. Of 65,000 to 85,000 clones listed, 60% to 85% are singletons. Input material: PBMCs. Every receptor here comes from a woman between 40 and 55 years old in good health and CMV-seropositive.

This clone was seen only a few times. The CDR3 here is CASSYSITGNTEAFF. The CDR3 region has the DNA TGTGCCAGCAGTTACTCGATAACAGGAAACACTGAAGCTTTCTTT. This sequence joins TRBV6-6 and TRBJ1-1; tentative D call: TRBD1 (5 bases). Per the germline V gene, CDR1 is MNHNY and CDR2 is SVGAGI (reference sequence). V was pared by 0 bases and J by 2 bases, with 10 bases between. The CDR3 loop spans 15 amino acids.

The chain employs TRBV4-1 and TRBJ1-2; D may be TRBD1 (5 bases). Trimming removed 2 bases at V and 7 bases at J, with 23 bases between. The germline V gene has CDR1 MGHRA and CDR2 YSYEKL. The CDR3 is 17 residues long. CDR3 in amino acids: CASSQPHRRDSGAGYTF. CDR3 nucleotides: TGCGCCAGCAGCCAACCCCACCGAAGGGACTCTGGGGCTGGCTACACCTTC.